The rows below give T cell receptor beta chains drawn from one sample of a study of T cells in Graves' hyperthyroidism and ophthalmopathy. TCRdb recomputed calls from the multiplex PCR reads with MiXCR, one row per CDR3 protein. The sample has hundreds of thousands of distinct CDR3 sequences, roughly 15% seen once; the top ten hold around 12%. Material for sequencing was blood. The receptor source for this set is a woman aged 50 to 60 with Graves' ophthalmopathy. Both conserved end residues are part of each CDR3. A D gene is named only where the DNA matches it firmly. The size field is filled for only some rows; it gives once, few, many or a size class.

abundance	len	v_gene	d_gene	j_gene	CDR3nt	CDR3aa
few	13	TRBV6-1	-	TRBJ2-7	TGTGCCAGCACCCCGAGCGAAATCTACGAGCAGTACTTC	CASTPSEIYEQYF
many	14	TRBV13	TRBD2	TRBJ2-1	TGTGCCAGCAGCTTAGGGCGGGAGTACAATGAGCAGTTCTTC	CASSLGREYNEQFF
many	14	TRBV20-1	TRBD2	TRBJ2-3	TGCAGTGCTAGACTAGCGGGAGACACAGATACGCAGTATTTT	CSARLAGDTDTQYF
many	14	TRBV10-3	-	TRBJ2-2	TGTGCCATCAAGTCCGACACGAACACCGGGGAGCTGTTTTTT	CAIKSDTNTGELFF
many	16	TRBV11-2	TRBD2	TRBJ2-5	TGTGCCAGCAGCTTATGGCGGGAGGGCCCTGAGGAGACCCAGTACTTC	CASSLWREGPEETQYF
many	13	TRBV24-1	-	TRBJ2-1	TGTGCCACCAGGGGGGGATTCTACAATGAGCAGTTCTTC	CATRGGFYNEQFF
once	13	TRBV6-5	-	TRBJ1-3	TGTGCCAGCAGTTACGGGCCTGGAAACACCATATATTTT	CASSYGPGNTIYF
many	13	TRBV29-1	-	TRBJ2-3	TGCAGCGTTGTTCGGGGTGGCACAGATACGCAGTATTTT	CSVVRGGTDTQYF
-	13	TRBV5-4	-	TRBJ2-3	TGTGCCAGCAGTAGAGAGGAGCTGGATACGCAGTATTTT	CASSREELDTQYF
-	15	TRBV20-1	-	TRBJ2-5	TGCGGTGTTCCACAGCCGGGAAATAACCAAGAGACCCAGTACTTC	CGVPQPGNNQETQYF
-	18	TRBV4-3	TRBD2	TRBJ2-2	TGCGCCAGCAGCCAAGCTTTCGGGCGGGAGTCCTTCGCCGGGGAGCTGTTTTTT	CASSQAFGRESFAGELFF
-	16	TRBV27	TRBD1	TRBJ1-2	TGTGCCAGCAGCAAAATGGGGACAGCAGCTAACTATGGCTACACCTTC	CASSKMGTAANYGYTF
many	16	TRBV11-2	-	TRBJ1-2	TGTGCCAGCACGCGCCAATCAGACAGGCTTCTAAATGGCTACACCTTC	CASTRQSDRLLNGYTF
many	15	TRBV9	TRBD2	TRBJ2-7	TGTGCCAGCAGTTGGGAGGCGGGAGGTGCCTACGAGCAGTACTTC	CASSWEAGGAYEQYF
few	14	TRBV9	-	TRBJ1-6	TGTGCCAGCTCAAAGACGGACGGGGGGTCACCCCTCCACTTT	CASSKTDGGSPLHF
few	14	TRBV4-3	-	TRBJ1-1	TGCGCCAGCAGCCAAGTTGGAGGGGTGGCTGAAGCTTTCTTT	CASSQVGGVAEAFF
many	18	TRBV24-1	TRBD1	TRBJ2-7	TGTGCCACCCGCCCCGGGACAGATCACCCACCAAACTACTACGAGCAGTACTTC	CATRPGTDHPPNYYEQYF
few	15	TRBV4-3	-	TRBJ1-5	TGCGCCAGCAGCCAAGAGATCAGGGGCAATCAGCCCCAGCATTTT	CASSQEIRGNQPQHF
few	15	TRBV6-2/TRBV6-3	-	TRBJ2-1	TGTGCCAGCAGTTACAGACAGGAGCGAGACAATGAGCAGTTCTTC	CASSYRQERDNEQFF
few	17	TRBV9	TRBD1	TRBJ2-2	TGTGCCAGCAGCGTACTCTCGGGACAGGGTAACACCGGGGAGCTGTTTTTT	CASSVLSGQGNTGELFF
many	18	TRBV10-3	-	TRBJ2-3	TGTGCCATCAGTGAACGGGGAGAGGTTGTTCGCAGCACAGATACGCAGTATTTT	CAISERGEVVRSTDTQYF
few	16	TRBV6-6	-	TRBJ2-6	TGTGCCAGCAGTTACGGGGGGCCGGCCGGGGCCAACGTCCTGACTTTC	CASSYGGPAGANVLTF
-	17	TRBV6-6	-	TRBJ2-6	TGTGCCAGCAGTTACTCGGGGAGGGGGTCTGGGGCCAACGTCCTGACTTTC	CASSYSGRGSGANVLTF
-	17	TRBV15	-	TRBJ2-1	TGTGCCACCAGCAGAGATAAGCGGCTGCACTCCTACAATGAGCAGTTCTTC	CATSRDKRLHSYNEQFF
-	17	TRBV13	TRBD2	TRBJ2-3	TGTGCCAGCAGCCAACCGACTAGCGGGGGGTACACAGATACGCAGTATTTT	CASSQPTSGGYTDTQYF
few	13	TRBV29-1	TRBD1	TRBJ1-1	TGCAGCGTTGTAGAGGAGGGGGCGGGTAAGGCTTTCTTT	CSVVEEGAGKAFF
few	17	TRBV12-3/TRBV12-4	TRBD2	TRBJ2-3	TGTGCCAGCAGTTCGCAAACTAGCGGGGTCAGCACAGATACGCAGTATTTT	CASSSQTSGVSTDTQYF
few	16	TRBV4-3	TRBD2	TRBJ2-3	TGCGCCAGCAGCCGATTGACTAGCGGGAGTCAAGATACGCAGTATTTT	CASSRLTSGSQDTQYF
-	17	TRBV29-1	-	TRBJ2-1	TGCAGCGTTGATTCGGCGAAAGGTTCGCACTCCTACAATGAGCAGTTCTTC	CSVDSAKGSHSYNEQFF
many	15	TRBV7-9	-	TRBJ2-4	TGTGCCAGCAGCACGACTAGGAGTGGGCCAAACATTCAGTACTTC	CASSTTRSGPNIQYF
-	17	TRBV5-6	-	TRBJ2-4	TGTGCCAGCAGCTTGGTCCCTTCCGGACTAGCCAAAAACATTCAGTACTTC	CASSLVPSGLAKNIQYF
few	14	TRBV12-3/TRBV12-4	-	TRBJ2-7	TGTGCCAGCAGTTCCTTCGGACTCAGGTACGAGCAGTACTTC	CASSSFGLRYEQYF
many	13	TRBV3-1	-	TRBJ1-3	TGTGCCAGCAGCCACAAAGCTGGAAACACCATATATTTT	CASSHKAGNTIYF
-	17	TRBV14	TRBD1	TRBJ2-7	TGTGCCAGCAGCCAAGATCTCCCCAGACAGGGTACCTACGAGCAGTACTTC	CASSQDLPRQGTYEQYF
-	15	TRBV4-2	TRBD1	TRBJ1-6	TGTGCCAGCAGCCGAGGGACAGGGCTGGATTCACCCCTCCACTTT	CASSRGTGLDSPLHF
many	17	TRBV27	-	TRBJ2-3	TGTGCCAGCAGTTTACAGGGGGGGAAACTCGGCACAGATACGCAGTATTTT	CASSLQGGKLGTDTQYF
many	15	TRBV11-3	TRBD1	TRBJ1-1	TGTGCCAGCAGCTCGCAGGGGGCCCTGAACACTGAAGCTTTCTTT	CASSSQGALNTEAFF
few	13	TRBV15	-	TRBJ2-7	TGTGCCACTAGACAGTTTAGCTCCTACGAGCAGTACTTC	CATRQFSSYEQYF
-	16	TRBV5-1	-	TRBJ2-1	TGCGCCAGCAGCTTTCGAATGGGTCGCCAATACAATGAGCAGTTCTTC	CASSFRMGRQYNEQFF
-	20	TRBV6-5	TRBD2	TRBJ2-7	TGTGCCAGCAGTTACTCTTTTGGTCTATTTTCGTCGGGAGGGCCGGAGGAGCAGTACTTC	CASSYSFGLFSSGGPEEQYF
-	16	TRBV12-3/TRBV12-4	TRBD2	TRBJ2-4	TGTGCCAGCAGTCCCAGCGGGAACCTAGCCAAAAACATTCAGTACTTC	CASSPSGNLAKNIQYF
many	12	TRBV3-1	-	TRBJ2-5	TGTGCCAGCAGCCAAGAGTTAGAGACCCAGTACTTC	CASSQELETQYF
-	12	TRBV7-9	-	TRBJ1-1	TGTGCCAGCAGCTCCGATCGACGTGAAGCTTTCTTT	CASSSDRREAFF
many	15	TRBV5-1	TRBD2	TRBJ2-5	TGCGCCAGCAGCTTGGCCGGGACTAGCGAAGAGACCCAGTACTTC	CASSLAGTSEETQYF
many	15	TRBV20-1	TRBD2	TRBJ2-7	TGCAGTGCTAGGATTAGCGGGAGGGCCGAGGGCGAGCAGTACTTC	CSARISGRAEGEQYF